This T cell receptor beta chain was recorded in a study of cytomegalovirus exposure and HLA in healthy donors. The method was immunoSEQ multiplex PCR; TCRdb's version includes in-frame clones alone and lacks a portion of them. The sample shows around 150,000 clones, around 90% of them seen only once. The junction had 9 bases not matched to a gene; V was cut back by 0 bases and J by 2 bases. Looked up from germline, CDR1 is LGHNA and CDR2 is YSLEER. CDR3 length equals 17 residues. Points from the study as a whole: Cytomegalovirus-associated status was assigned to around 160 TCR beta chains.

On this clone itself: The antigen remains unidentified.

Sequenced input: PBMCs. The receptor comes from a woman under 30 in good health and CMV-seropositive. This chain uses TRBV4-3 with TRBJ2-7; the match to TRBD2 covers 8 bases. CDR3 protein: CASSQELTLAETYEQYF. CDR3 DNA: TGCGCCAGCAGCCAAGAGCTGACACTAGCGGAAACCTACGAGCAGTACTTC.